The 19 T cell receptor beta chains reported below all come from one sample, sequenced in a study of CD8 T cells in ankylosing spondylitis. Findings of the study overall: A TCR beta motif made of roughly eight highly homologous variants seemed typical of ankylosing spondylitis blood.

In TCRdb, the 5' RACE reads were re-called with MiXCR into one record per CDR3 protein. The table lists about 440,000 distinct CDR3 sequences, roughly 17% of them singletons, with just over 1% in the top ten. Which antigens these TCRs recognize remains unknown. The specimen was blood, either unsorted or a sorted T cell fraction (not recorded which). The receptors come from a male donor with ankylosing spondylitis.

This chain links TRBV11-2 with TRBJ2-5; TRBD2 matches 7 bases. This CDR3 is 14 amino acids long. Germline CDR1 reads SGHAT; CDR2 reads FQNNGV. The junction had 8 bases not matched to a gene; V was cut back by 5 bases and J by 5 bases. CDR3 protein: CASSPWRGGETQYF. CDR3 bases: TGTGCCAGCAGCCCGTGGAGGGGAGGGGAGACCCAGTACTTC.

This chain uses TRBV24-1 with TRBJ2-1, with TRBD2 matching over 12 bases. This CDR3 region has 16 residues. Trimming took 1 base from V and 5 from J; bases not matched to a gene: 2. The V gene's germline CDR1 is KGHDR and CDR2 SFDVKD. The CDR3: CATSDFRLAGDNEQFF. As DNA, the CDR3 is TGTGCCACCAGTGATTTTCGACTAGCGGGGGACAATGAGCAGTTCTTC.

A few counts support this clonotype. The V and J genes are TRBV3-1 and TRBJ2-1, with D possibly matching TRBD2 (6 bases). The CDR3 is made up of 15 amino acids. The germline V and J ends were trimmed by 1 base and 7 bases, with 14 bases remaining between them. Germline V gives CDR1 LGHDT, CDR2 YNNKEL (reference sequence). CDR3 nucleotide sequence: TGTGCCAGCAGCCAAGGTTGGGAGGCGAGAAATGAGCAGTTCTTC. As protein: CASSQGWEARNEQFF.

The chain is built from TRBV6-1 and TRBJ1-1; no clear D gene. Trimming removed 6 bases at V and 4 bases at J, with 12 bases between. The germline gives CDR1 MNHNS, CDR2 SASEGT. CDR3 length equals 13 residues. The CDR3: CASRDKKATEAFF. The CDR3 nucleotides read TGTGCCAGCAGGGATAAGAAGGCCACTGAAGCTTTCTTT.

This clonotype was picked up a small number of times. The V and J genes are TRBV12-3 or TRBV12-4 and TRBJ1-2; no clear D gene. The CDR3 runs 13 residues. V lost 2 bases, J lost 6 bases, and 10 bases lay in between. The CDR3 nucleotides read TGTGCCAGCAGTTTAAGGCAGTTAAATGGCTACACCTTC. Translated, it gives CASSLRQLNGYTF.

This clonotype was recorded at least ten times. This chain uses TRBV5-1 with TRBJ2-1; 13 positions agree with TRBD2. Germline CDR1 is SGHRS and CDR2 is YFSETQ. V lost 1 base and J lost 8; bases outside the gene matches: 9. The CDR3 spans 17 residues. The CDR3 coding sequence is TGCGCCAGCAGCTTGATGGGACTAGCGGGGTGGGGTGATGAGCAGTTCTTC. Its translation is CASSLMGLAGWGDEQFF.

This clonotype appeared a few times. The chain uses TRBV2 and TRBJ2-1; TRBD2 matches 9 bases. Germline assignment: CDR1 SNHLY and CDR2 FYNNEI. CDR3 length: 15 residues. V was pared by 2 bases and J by 3 bases, with 2 bases of the junction left unmatched. The CDR3 DNA follows: TGTGCCAGCAGTGAAAGCGGGAGGTACTACAATGAGCAGTTCTTC. This codes for CASSESGRYYNEQFF.

V is TRBV29-1 and J is TRBJ2-1; D is ambiguous. Germline lookup yields CDR1 SQVTM and CDR2 ANQGSEA. The CDR3 covers 13 residues. Trimming left V 4 bases short and J 2 bases short, with 9 bases between. The CDR3 DNA reads TGCAGCGTTGGGCTGGGGACCTACAATGAGCAGTTCTTC. Protein product: CSVGLGTYNEQFF.

The V call is TRBV7-2, the J call TRBJ2-2; D remains ambiguous. The V end was cut by 5 bases, the J end by 4 bases, with 8 bases between. The CDR3 is 13 amino acids. Germline CDR1 and CDR2: SGHTA and FQGNSA. CDR3 DNA sequence: TGTGCCAGCAGCCAACGACCCACCGGGGAGCTGTTTTTT. This encodes CASSQRPTGELFF.

The chain is built from TRBV7-8 and TRBJ1-4; TRBD1 might be the D (5 bases). The germline V and J ends were trimmed by 5 bases and 5 bases, with 15 bases remaining between them. This CDR3 comprises 15 residues. CDR1 SGHVS and CDR2 FQNEAQ come from the germline V gene. The CDR3 bases are TGTGCCAGCAGCGCAAACCGGGGGAGAAATGAAAAACTGTTTTTT. This translates into CASSANRGRNEKLFF.

The genes are TRBV5-6 and TRBJ2-5, with D perhaps matching TRBD1 (5 bases). Trimming stripped 4 bases from V and 0 bases from J, with 13 bases between. The CDR3 covers 15 residues. Germline V CDR1 and CDR2: SGHDT, YYEEEE. CDR3 bases: TGTGCCAGCAGCCTCCCGGTCAGGGACCAAGAGACCCAGTACTTC. Translating it yields CASSLPVRDQETQYF. The entire variable domain, with the rest obtained from reference TRBV5-6 and TRBJ2-5, is as follows: DAGVTQSPTHLIKTRGQQVTLRCSPKSGHDTVSWYQQALGQGPQFIFQYYEEEERQRGNFPDRFSGHQFPNYSSELNVNALLLGDSALYLCASSLPVRDQETQYFGPGTRLLVL.

In this sample, this clonotype turned up a few times. This chain uses TRBV7-3 with TRBJ2-3; the match to TRBD2 covers 7 bases. The J segment lost 2 bases and the V segment lost 11 bases, leaving 7 bases of the junction unmatched. The CDR3 is 13 amino acids. The germline CDR1 and CDR2 sequences are SGHTA and FQGTGA. The CDR3 spells CASSQRDTDTQYF. CDR3 bases: TGTGCCTCTAGTCAGCGGGACACAGATACGCAGTATTTT. The complete variable domain, with remaining parts taken from reference TRBV7-3 and TRBJ2-3, reads GAGVSQTPSNKVTEKGKYVELRCDPISGHTALYWYRQSLGQGPEFLIYFQGTGAADDSGLPNDRFFAVRPEGSVSTLKIQRTERGDSAVYLCASSQRDTDTQYFGPGTRLTVL.

J is TRBJ1-1 and V is TRBV7-3; weak D call: TRBD1 (5 bases). Germline lookup yields CDR1 SGHTA and CDR2 FQGTGA. This CDR3 is built from 15 residues. V dropped 1 base and J dropped 0 bases, with 9 bases sitting between them. CDR3 DNA sequence: TGTGCCAGCAGCTTAAGGGGGGGGTTGAACACTGAAGCTTTCTTT. Amino acids: CASSLRGGLNTEAFF.

This clonotype has at least ten counts. The V call is TRBV12-3 or TRBV12-4, the J call TRBJ1-5; 8 bases agree with TRBD1. V was clipped by 6 bases and J by 2 bases; unmatched bases: 6. The CDR3 sequence is 15 residues long. DNA for the CDR3: TGTGCCAGCAGCTTTGCGGGACAGGGCAATCAGCCCCAGCATTTT. Residues: CASSFAGQGNQPQHF.

In its sample, this clonotype was seen a few times. This chain joins TRBV20-1 and TRBJ1-5; no firm D call. Germline V gene lookup returns CDR1 DFQATT and CDR2 SNEGSKA (reference sequence). This CDR3 region has 13 residues. V lost 3 bases and J 3 bases, leaving 9 bases between the germline ends. The DNA of the CDR3 is TGCAGTGCTAGGGTTCAAAACAATCAGCCCCAGCATTTT. Its translation is CSARVQNNQPQHF.

The chain links TRBV7-9 to TRBJ2-1; D gene ambiguous. V dropped 5 bases and J dropped 8 bases, with 16 bases sitting between them. This CDR3 is built from 14 residues. The germline gives CDR1 SEHNR, CDR2 FQNEAQ (reference sequence). This CDR3 reads CASSPWPSRDEQFF. The CDR3 DNA is TGTGCCAGCAGCCCTTGGCCCTCGCGCGATGAGCAGTTCTTC.

The chain links TRBV5-1 to TRBJ1-1; possibly TRBD1 for D (5 bases). Germline loops: CDR1 SGHRS, CDR2 YFSETQ. The V and J ends lost 0 bases and 11 bases respectively, with 23 bases between them. The CDR3 covers 16 residues. CDR3 protein: CASSLVSGTPNWRAFF. CDR3 DNA sequence: TGCGCCAGCAGCTTGGTCTCGGGGACCCCCAATTGGAGGGCTTTCTTT.

This clonotype came up a few times. The chain employs TRBV5-1 and TRBJ1-2; D might be TRBD1 (5 bases). Germline CDR1 reads SGHRS; CDR2 reads YFSETQ. The ends were cut back, 4 bases at V and 1 base at J, with 14 bases in the middle. CDR3 length: 15 residues. The CDR3 is CASSASGTGNYGYTF. DNA of the CDR3: TGCGCCAGCAGCGCATCCGGGACGGGTAACTATGGCTACACCTTC.

This clonotype was recorded a few times. The chain has TRBV6-6 and TRBJ1-2, with D tentatively TRBD1 (5 bases). The CDR3 is made up of 13 amino acids. Germline CDR1 and CDR2: MNHNY and SVGAGI (reference sequence). V dropped 6 bases and J dropped 4 bases, with 12 bases sitting between them. In DNA, the CDR3 is TGTGCCAGCAGGAGAGGGGAGGGCTATGGCTACACCTTC. Encoded protein: CASRRGEGYGYTF.